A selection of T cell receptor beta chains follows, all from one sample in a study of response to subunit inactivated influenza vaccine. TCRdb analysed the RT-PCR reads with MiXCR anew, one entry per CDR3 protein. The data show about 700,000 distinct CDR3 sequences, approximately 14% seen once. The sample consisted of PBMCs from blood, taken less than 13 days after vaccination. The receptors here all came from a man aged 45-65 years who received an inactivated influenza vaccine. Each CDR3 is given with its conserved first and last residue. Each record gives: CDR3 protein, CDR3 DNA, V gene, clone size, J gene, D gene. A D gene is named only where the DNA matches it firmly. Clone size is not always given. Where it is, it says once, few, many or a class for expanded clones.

CAFGTGNYEQYF	TGTGCCTTTGGGACAGGGAACTACGAGCAGTACTTC	TRBV30	few	TRBJ2-7	TRBD1
CASSLILRLAGGHQETQYF	TGTGCCAGCAGCTTAATCCTCCGACTAGCGGGGGGGCATCAAGAGACCCAGTACTTC	TRBV11-2	.	TRBJ2-5	TRBD2
CASSQVNGYEQYF	TGCGCCAGCAGCCAAGTCAACGGCTACGAGCAGTACTTC	TRBV4-3	.	TRBJ2-7	.
CSAPNPGRMNTEAFF	TGCAGTGCTCCAAACCCCGGACGGATGAACACTGAAGCTTTCTTT	TRBV20-1	few	TRBJ1-1	.
CASSRTAGAWEQYF	TGCGCCAGCAGCCGGACAGCGGGGGCGTGGGAGCAGTACTTC	TRBV5-1	few	TRBJ2-7	TRBD2
CASSPGLAGEPPYNEQFF	TGTGCCAGCAGCCCCGGACTAGCGGGGGAGCCTCCCTACAATGAGCAGTTCTTC	TRBV4-2	.	TRBJ2-1	TRBD2
CAISDLTETQYF	TGTGCCATCAGTGACCTAACGGAGACCCAGTACTTC	TRBV10-3	few	TRBJ2-5	.
CASNYGWDIYEQYF	TGTGCCAGCAACTATGGCTGGGACATCTACGAGCAGTACTTC	TRBV6-2/TRBV6-3	.	TRBJ2-7	.
CASSYERWSYEQYF	TGTGCCAGCAGCTATGAACGGTGGAGCTACGAGCAGTACTTC	TRBV7-8	.	TRBJ2-7	.
CASSYYRSTDTQYF	TGTGCCAGCAGCTATTACAGAAGCACAGATACGCAGTATTTT	TRBV9	.	TRBJ2-3	.
CASSLDGDYEQYF	TGCGCCAGCAGCTTGGACGGGGACTACGAGCAGTACTTC	TRBV5-1	many	TRBJ2-7	.
CASSFLGSSGNTIYF	TGTGCCAGCAGTTTTCTAGGGAGCTCTGGAAACACCATATATTTT	TRBV12-3/TRBV12-4	.	TRBJ1-3	.
CATKDYEQYF	TGTGCCACCAAAGACTACGAGCAGTACTTC	TRBV10-3	many	TRBJ2-7	.
CASSFEGRSPLHF	TGTGCCAGCAGTTTTGAGGGTCGATCACCCCTCCACTTT	TRBV12-3/TRBV12-4	.	TRBJ1-6	.
CASSEPPETQYF	TGTGCCAGCAGTGAACCCCCAGAGACCCAGTACTTC	TRBV6-1	.	TRBJ2-5	.
CSATRQGGSNQPQHF	TGCAGTGCTACCAGACAGGGAGGGAGCAATCAGCCCCAGCATTTT	TRBV20-1	many	TRBJ1-5	TRBD1
CASSIPLGAGGDNTDTQYF	TGTGCCAGCAGCATACCCCTTGGAGCGGGGGGGGACAACACAGATACGCAGTATTTT	TRBV7-6	.	TRBJ2-3	TRBD2
CATSRDGKGGAFF	TGTGCCACCAGCAGAGATGGGAAAGGAGGGGCTTTCTTT	TRBV15	.	TRBJ1-1	.
CSATAGGRETQYF	TGCAGTGCTACCGCGGGGGGCCGGGAGACCCAGTACTTC	TRBV20-1	.	TRBJ2-5	TRBD2
CASSFTGTGIYNEQFF	TGTGCCAGCAGCTTCACCGGGACAGGGATATACAATGAGCAGTTCTTC	TRBV7-2	many	TRBJ2-1	TRBD1
CASSQEAGGARQPQHF	TGTGCCAGCAGCCAAGAAGCAGGGGGCGCGAGGCAGCCCCAGCATTTT	TRBV3-1	few	TRBJ1-5	TRBD1
CASSLNAAYEQYF	TGTGCCAGCAGTTTAAATGCTGCCTACGAGCAGTACTTC	TRBV12-3/TRBV12-4	few	TRBJ2-7	.
CASSERQGVQETQYF	TGTGCCAGCAGTGAAAGGCAGGGGGTACAAGAGACCCAGTACTTC	TRBV6-1	.	TRBJ2-5	TRBD1
CASSQGEGVNTEAFF	TGCGCCAGCAGCCAAGGAGAGGGCGTGAACACTGAAGCTTTCTTT	TRBV4-1	.	TRBJ1-1	.
CSASRGNGEQYF	TGCAGTGCTAGCCGGGGTAATGGCGAGCAGTACTTC	TRBV20-1	once	TRBJ2-7	.
CASSPTGRPTEAFF	TGTGCCAGCAGCCCGACAGGGAGACCCACTGAAGCTTTCTTT	TRBV7-9	.	TRBJ1-1	TRBD1
CASSFGGLAGFSYNEQFF	TGCGCCAGCAGTTTTGGGGGACTAGCGGGGTTCTCCTACAATGAGCAGTTCTTC	TRBV4-3	few	TRBJ2-1	TRBD2
CASRKLAGGFEQYF	TGTGCCAGCAGAAAACTAGCGGGAGGGTTCGAGCAGTACTTC	TRBV27	.	TRBJ2-7	TRBD2
CASSHRSARETDTQYF	TGTGCCAGCAGCCACCGGTCGGCGCGGGAAACAGATACGCAGTATTTT	TRBV3-1	few	TRBJ2-3	.
CASSLGRGEKLFF	TGCGCCAGCAGCTTGGGTCGTGGTGAAAAACTGTTTTTT	TRBV5-1	many	TRBJ1-4	.
CASSHLPGQFNEQFF	TGCGCCAGCAGCCATTTACCGGGACAGTTCAATGAGCAGTTCTTC	TRBV5-1	.	TRBJ2-1	TRBD1
CASTHGRVDTQYF	TGTGCCAGCACCCACGGGAGGGTAGATACGCAGTATTTT	TRBV28	few	TRBJ2-3	TRBD2
CASSLAGTQGGELFF	TGTGCCAGCAGCTTAGCGGGGACCCAGGGCGGGGAGCTGTTTTTT	TRBV7-2	.	TRBJ2-2	.
CASSQTTTETQYF	TGCGCCAGCAGCCAAACTACTACAGAGACCCAGTACTTC	TRBV4-3	few	TRBJ2-5	.
CPSSPDRNLLHF	TGTCCCAGCTCCCCCGACCGGAACTTGCTCCACTTT	TRBV7-9	.	TRBJ1-6	.
CASSLRGRALNADTQYF	TGTGCCAGCAGCTTACGGGGGAGGGCCCTAAATGCAGATACGCAGTATTTT	TRBV7-2	.	TRBJ2-3	TRBD2